Each of the 21 T cell receptor beta chains below was sequenced from the same sample in a study of vaccination and CD4 T cells after COVID-19. For these TCRs, the target antigens are not known. Time point in this sample: late sampling 161 to 241 days after vaccination in a few convalescent patients. Treatment in this sample: approximately nine-day PBMC culture with coronavirus spike peptide pools or control peptides (ViraFEST assay). The Oncomine TCR Beta short-read assay generated sequence data from the DNA of cultured CD4+ T cells. TCRdb recomputed calls from the PCR reads with MiXCR, one row per CDR3 protein. The table includes under 20,000 distinct CDR3 sequences, just over 50% detected once. The sequences come from CD4+ T cells from blood, cultured in vitro, collected about 7 months after SARS-CoV-2 vaccination. The source is a human donor who had recovered from COVID-19.

The CDR3 nucleotides read TGTGCCAGCAGCTTGTCCCAAGAGACCCAGTACTTC. This gives the protein CASSLSQETQYF. This chain connects TRBV5-4 to TRBJ2-5; D is ambiguous. The CDR3 totals 12 residues. Germline lookup yields CDR1 SGHNT and CDR2 YYREEE (reference sequence). V was pared by 1 base and J by 1 base, with 2 bases between.

The gene calls are TRBV7-2 and TRBJ1-1; 7 bases align to TRBD1. The CDR3 extends over 13 amino acids. Unmatched junction bases numbered 3, after V lost 4 bases and J lost 4 bases. Germline CDR1 is SGHTA and CDR2 is FQGNSA. The DNA for the CDR3 is TGTGCCAGCAGCTGGCAGGGGGGCACTGAAGCTTTCTTT. Encoded protein: CASSWQGGTEAFF. The full variable domain, in which reference TRBV7-2 and TRBJ1-1 provide the parts outside the CDR3, is GAGVSQSPSNKVTEKGKDVELRCDPISGHTALYWYRQSLGQGLEFLIYFQGNSAPDKSGLPSDRFSAERTGGSVSTLTIQRTQQEDSAVYLCASSWQGGTEAFFGQGTRLTVV.

This clonotype was counted between two and nine times. This chain uses TRBV20-1 with TRBJ2-3, with no clear D. In germline, CDR1 is DFQATT, CDR2 SNEGSKA (reference sequence). V lost 5 bases to trimming and J lost 2 bases, with 17 bases between them. The CDR3 extends over 15 amino acids. CDR3 in amino acids: CSAHGSAVLTDTQYF. The CDR3 DNA sequence: TGCAGTGCTCACGGGTCTGCGGTCCTCACAGATACGCAGTATTTT.

This clonotype was seen more than once but under ten times. This chain uses TRBV24-1 with TRBJ2-3; 8 nucleotides match TRBD2. From germline, CDR1 is KGHDR and CDR2 SFDVKD. Trimming removed 3 bases from V and 4 bases from J; junction bases left unmatched: 8. The CDR3 has 16 residues. The CDR3 sequence is CATSDLKLSGADTQYF. CDR3 bases: TGTGCCACCAGTGATCTCAAACTTAGCGGGGCAGATACGCAGTATTTT.

This clonotype was counted only a few times. The chain employs TRBV12-3 or TRBV12-4 and TRBJ1-6, with 8 bases fitting TRBD1. This CDR3 is built from 14 residues. V lost 6 bases to trimming and J lost 10 bases; unmatched junction nucleotides: 8. This CDR3 reads CASSRDRGDSPLHF. The CDR3, as DNA: TGTGCCAGCAGCCGAGACAGGGGAGACTCACCCCTCCACTTT.

V gene TRBV11-3 combines with J gene TRBJ2-5; D is possibly TRBD1 (6 bases). Trimming cost V 5 bases and J 5 bases, with 18 bases left between them. Per germline, CDR1 SGHNT and CDR2 YENEEA. The CDR3 runs to 15 residues. CDR3 DNA: TGTGCCAGCAGCCGAGCTGGCGGCCAGGGGGAGACCCAGTACTTC. Amino acid sequence: CASSRAGGQGETQYF. The full variable domain, completed using reference TRBV11-3 and TRBJ2-5, is EAGVVQSPRYKIIEKKQPVAFWCNPISGHNTLYWYLQNLGQGPELLIRYENEEAVDDSQLPKDRFSAERLKGVDSTLKIQPAELGDSAVYLCASSRAGGQGETQYFGPGTRLLVL.

V gene TRBV18 combines with J gene TRBJ1-2; D not resolved. The CDR3 length is 13 residues. Trimming stripped 2 bases from V and 2 bases from J, with 6 bases between. Germline V gene sequence: CDR1 KGHSH, CDR2 LQKENI. The CDR3 is CASSPGENYGYTF. Written as DNA, the CDR3 is TGTGCCAGCTCACCAGGAGAAAACTATGGCTACACCTTC.

The rearrangement joins TRBV28 to TRBJ1-5; 9 bases are shared with TRBD1. Germline trimming cut 8 bases from V and 2 bases from J; bases unmatched to any gene: 7. The CDR3 covers 15 residues. Germline CDR1 reads MDHEN; CDR2 reads SYDVKM. This CDR3 is CASGTGQGRNQPQHF. The DNA for the CDR3 is TGTGCCAGCGGAACGGGACAGGGACGCAATCAGCCCCAGCATTTT.

CDR3 DNA sequence: TGTGCCAGCAGCCCAAGACTTGGGACAGGGGGGTCTGGCGAGCAGTACTTC. Protein: CASSPRLGTGGSGEQYF. This chain links TRBV7-8 with TRBJ2-7; 11 nucleotides align to TRBD1. The V and J ends lost 5 bases and 6 bases, in that order; junction bases with no gene match: 15. Germline loops: CDR1 SGHVS, CDR2 FQNEAQ. The CDR3 consists of 17 residues. The variable domain in full, completed from reference TRBV7-8 and TRBJ2-7, reads GAGVSQSPRYKVAKRGQDVALRCDPISGHVSLFWYQQALGQGPEFLTYFQNEAQLDKSGLPSDRFFAERPEGSVSTLKIQRTQQEDSAVYLCASSPRLGTGGSGEQYFGPGTRLTVT.

This clonotype is medium-sized (0.01 to 0.1%). The genes are TRBV11-2 and TRBJ1-1; 9 bases are shared with TRBD1. V trimming: 5 bases; J trimming: 4 bases; junction bases outside the gene matches: 8. CDR1 is SGHAT and CDR2 is FQNNGV in the germline V gene. The CDR3 contains 15 residues. CDR3 sequence reads: CASSPMGTGFTEAFF. The CDR3 nucleotides read TGTGCCAGCAGCCCAATGGGGACAGGGTTCACTGAAGCTTTCTTT.

The J gene is TRBJ1-5, the V gene TRBV20-1; D possibly corresponds to TRBD1 (5 bases). Trimming shortened V by 3 bases and J by 1 base, and 10 bases separated the two germline ends. The germline gives CDR1 DFQATT, CDR2 SNEGSKA (reference sequence). This CDR3 is built from 14 residues. CDR3 in amino acids: CSASVRESNQPQHF. The CDR3 DNA is TGCAGTGCTAGTGTCAGGGAAAGCAATCAGCCCCAGCATTTT.

This clonotype showed up just a few times. The gene calls are TRBV6-2 or TRBV6-3 and TRBJ2-7, with unresolved D. The germline V gene has CDR1 MNHEY and CDR2 SVGEGT. Trimming removed 2 bases at V and 4 bases at J, with 3 bases between. The CDR3 extends over 11 amino acids. The CDR3 nucleotides read TGTGCCAGCAGTTACCAATACGAGCAGTACTTC. Its protein is CASSYQYEQYF.

The rearrangement uses TRBV20-1 and TRBJ1-5, with a weak D call TRBD1 (5 bases). The CDR3 runs 14 residues. V was cut by 0 bases and J by 4 bases, with 10 bases left in between. Germline V lookup: CDR1 DFQATT, CDR2 SNEGSKA (reference sequence). CDR3 amino acids: CSARDNRSNQPQHF. For the CDR3, the DNA is TGCAGTGCTAGAGATAACAGGTCTAATCAGCCCCAGCATTTT.

CDR3 in amino acids: CASSFSRAQSQETQYF. In DNA, the CDR3 is TGTGCCAGCAGCTTCAGCCGGGCCCAGAGCCAAGAGACCCAGTACTTC. The chain has TRBV7-2 and TRBJ2-5; D uncertain. CDR3 size: 16 residues. V was trimmed by 3 bases and J by 1 base, leaving 15 bases between them. From germline, CDR1 is SGHTA and CDR2 FQGNSA.

The chain joins TRBV19 to TRBJ1-5, with a possible D match to TRBD1 (5 bases). CDR3 length equals 15 residues. V lost 5 bases and J 7 bases, leaving 18 bases between the germline ends. CDR1 LNHDA and CDR2 SQIVND come from the germline V gene (reference sequence). The DNA of the CDR3 is TGTGCCAGTAGTGTATTCGGGCAGGGTGGCCAGCCCCAGCATTTT. It translates to CASSVFGQGGQPQHF.

This clonotype showed up just once. The genes are TRBV19 and TRBJ1-1; the D gene is possibly TRBD1 (5 bases). V lost 0 bases to trimming and J lost 0 bases, with 11 bases between them. The CDR3 consists of 16 residues. CDR1 is LNHDA and CDR2 is SQIVND in the germline V gene (reference sequence). The CDR3 sequence: CASSIEGTAMNTEAFF. The CDR3 bases are TGTGCCAGTAGTATAGAGGGGACGGCTATGAACACTGAAGCTTTCTTT.

The chain carries TRBV19 and TRBJ2-3, with TRBD1 as a possible D gene (5 bases). V lost 5 bases to trimming and J lost 2 bases, with 11 bases between them. Germline CDR1 and CDR2: LNHDA and SQIVND (reference sequence). CDR3 size: 14 residues. Here the CDR3 reads CASSFRQLTDTQYF. The CDR3 bases are TGTGCCAGTAGTTTTCGACAGCTCACAGATACGCAGTATTTT.

The genes are TRBV6-1 and TRBJ1-2, with TRBD1 as a possible D gene (5 bases). This CDR3 spans 14 amino acids. The germline gives CDR1 MNHNS, CDR2 SASEGT. V was clipped by 1 base and J by 4 bases, with 10 bases between them. The CDR3 loop is CASSEEEGIYGYTF. The DNA of the CDR3 is TGTGCCAGCAGTGAAGAGGAGGGGATCTATGGCTACACCTTC.

This clonotype was detected only a few times. Germline is not matched at one junction end, which may reflect a read error. This sequence joins TRBV7-6 and TRBJ1-1; D remains unclear. The CDR3 extends over 13 amino acids. Per germline, CDR1 SGHVS and CDR2 FNYEAQ. CDR3 residues: CASSFDLNTEAFF. Written as DNA, the CDR3 is TGTGCTAGCAGCTTTGATCTGAACACTGAAGCTTTCTTT.

The J gene is TRBJ1-2, the V gene TRBV4-2; 7 bases are a match to TRBD1. CDR1 is LGHNA and CDR2 is YNFKEQ in the germline V gene. The J segment lost 3 bases and the V segment lost 3 bases, leaving 4 bases of the junction unmatched. This CDR3 is built from 14 residues. The DNA for the CDR3 is TGTGCCAGCAGCCACCCCGGACAGGACTATGGCTACACCTTC. It yields the protein CASSHPGQDYGYTF.

The chain links TRBV20-1 to TRBJ2-1; TRBD2 agrees at 8 bases. The CDR3 is made up of 15 amino acids. After removal of 3 bases from V and 0 bases from J, the junction contained 4 bases not matched to a gene. Germline V CDR1 and CDR2: DFQATT, SNEGSKA (reference sequence). CDR3 sequence (DNA): TGCAGTGCTAGTAGCGGGGAAAGCTCCTACAATGAGCAGTTCTTC. This sequence encodes CSASSGESSYNEQFF.